This T cell receptor beta chain was identified in a study of cytomegalovirus exposure and HLA in healthy donors (dated by TCRdb to 2015 to 2018). In the study overall: According to an earlier analysis of 550 to 750 of the donors, 150 million to 200 million T cells yielded roughly 110 million unique TCR beta sequences and more than 250 Gb of sequence data. An early release that covered roughly 600 HLA-typed donors contained approximately 290 gigabases of sequencing data and roughly 84 million unique TCR sequences. The genetic ancestry cluster associated with self-reported Caucasian donors included 81% of the roughly 410 genotyped donors. The aim of the study was to test whether cataloging public T cell receptors could identify signatures of past pathogen exposure. Using immunosequencing, the study profiled T cell repertoires from about 620 subjects and related those repertoires to cytomegalovirus serostatus. In addition to the first cohort of about 650 subjects, a separate validation cohort of approximately 120 different subjects was used. To predict cytomegalovirus infection status, the study brought together high-throughput TCR immunosequencing, statistical association of individual TCRs with disease status, and machine learning. A later analysis re-examined previously published TCR beta repertoires from just over 650 donors and added high-resolution HLA genotyping to investigate patterns of TCR occurrence. In the later analysis, no new phenotypic data were used to find candidate immune exposures; instead, reliance was placed on TCR beta sequences and their occurrence across donors. In an earlier analysis of 587 of the donors, high-throughput TCR beta sequencing was used to judge whether each TCR beta V gene segment behaved as functional or pseudogenic. Donor age, sex, ethnicity and CMV serostatus were collected together with the repertoire data. A later genetic analysis took genome-wide SNP genotypes for about 55% of the 666 donors and used that subset as a discovery cohort. Every discovery cohort repertoire had been produced on one sequencing platform. Both class I and class II loci were covered by HLA typing, at four-digit resolution. Typing coverage differed by locus: A, B, C, DRB1 and DQB1 were typed in about 629-640 donors, DQA1 in 500 to 550, DPA1 in some 600, and DPB1 in 472. Roughly 5 DR-DQ haplotypes were handled as single units for association and clustering because linkage in the cohort was strong. Among over 350 genotyped donors of the cohort, an average of approximately 240,000 unique TCR beta nucleotide sequences were sequenced per donor, 15% to 20% of them non-productive.

The library was prepared using the immunoSEQ multiplex PCR assay. For the multiplex PCR, a mixture combining 60 forward primers for TCR Vbeta segments and 13 reverse primers for TCR Jbeta segments was used. The CDR3 region of rearranged TCR beta genes was amplified from genomic DNA by a multiplex PCR assay. On the Illumina HiSeq System, the amplified TCR beta libraries were sequenced as 87-base-pair reads. As for how the authors treated the data: A later analysis tallied 70 million to 100 million unique TCR beta chains across the 650 to 750 repertoires, and about 12 million of those chains were shared by two or more donors. To remove PCR and sequencing errors, raw reads were error-corrected and collapsed into unique sequences using a nearest-neighbor algorithm that merged closely related sequences. V, D and J gene segments were assigned by aligning CDR3 sequences to IMGT reference sequences. For a sequence to be retained, a match of at least six nucleotides to both a V gene segment and a J gene segment was required. Rearrangements were called productive when the CDR3 lacked stop codons and stayed in frame with V and J; all others were non-productive. CDR3 was defined according to IMGT convention as the region running from the second conserved V-encoded cysteine to the conserved J-encoded phenylalanine. In an earlier analysis of just under 600 of the donors, sequences lacking an unambiguous match to a single V gene segment were excluded. In an earlier analysis of several hundred of the donors, V segments were called functional above 56.7% productive rearrangements and were called segregating when the between-donor standard deviation exceeded 5%. A statistical classification framework was built to diagnose cytomegalovirus status from the catalog of TCR beta chain sequences. A later analysis assigned V and J genes by comparing TCR nucleotide sequences with IMGT/GENE-DB human TR gene sequences. In a later analysis, CDR3 sequences and most-parsimonious VDJ recombination scenarios were assigned using the TCRdist pipeline. A later analysis defined each TCR beta chain by its CDR3 amino acid sequence plus V-gene family, and excluded reads lacking a unique V-gene family. As a way to deal with suspected cross-contamination and a sequencing artifact, a later analysis dropped more than 500 nucleotide sequences that were highly shared and had low generation probability. For each public chain, a later analysis derived a clonal expansion index from normalized ranks of inferred template counts within each repertoire. Generation probabilities in a later analysis came from a VDJ recombination model fitted to out-of-frame rearrangements, and those results were checked against IGoR. In a later analysis, TCR-TCR, TCR-HLA and TCR-CMV co-occurrence was scored with hypergeometric tests, and a repertoire-size bias correction was applied to TCR pairs. In a later analysis, false discovery rates were estimated by permuting HLA or CMV assignments 20 times. In a later analysis, co-occurring TCRs were grouped using DBSCAN, with TCRdist sequence similarity added in when clustering inside HLA-allele-positive subsets. Co-occurrence clustering excluded repertoires with fewer than 30,000 or more than 120,000 public chains, plus five with anomalous nucleotide sharing. TCRdb mirrors the immuneACCESS table, restricted to in-frame sequences. Some clones are absent from its copies; in checked studies, under half trace to an unresolved V gene, and the reason for the others is unknown. The DNA was the basis for D and trimming; V, J and clone size are from that table. The sample records around 110,000 clones, around 81% of which are singletons. The ten largest account for 3.9% of the sample.

A remark on this clone: Its antigen specificity is not known. Base qualities are not provided; no much larger clone lies one nucleotide away.

Broad study findings and their caveats: A later analysis found that HLA-associated TCR beta chains were more clonally expanded and had lower generation probabilities than equally common non-associated chains. When HLA alleles, especially DR and DQ, strongly co-occurred, attributing TCR associations to individual alleles was difficult. The study listed 164 TCR beta chains as associated with cytomegalovirus. A later genetic analysis reported fewer N-insertions in productive TCRs among donors in an Asian-associated ancestry cluster than the 666-donor mean. Because HLA typing was missing for some donors at each locus, association tests included only the typed subset. Because the 87-base-pair reads could not distinguish some IMGT-functional V segments, including TRBV6-2 and TRBV6-3, those segments were excluded. A further reported finding was that TCR beta sequences accurately predicted the HLA-A and HLA-B alleles for most subjects in the first cohort. A few of the identified cytomegalovirus-associated TCR beta chains were confirmed in vitro to be specific for cytomegalovirus antigens. Several of the top co-occurrence clusters appeared to be linked to parvovirus B19, influenza, CMV and Epstein-Barr virus, according to a later analysis. The sequencing pipeline was judged likely to have produced a cluster of highly shared sequence variants as a technical artifact. The authors suggested that the approach could potentially be extended to other disease states and immunological phenotypes. Most TCR sequences were seen in very few donors, while some public TCRs were found in many individuals. Linkage disequilibrium might explain the correlated functional status among segregating V segments, but an unknown experimental factor could not be excluded. Because counts were too low, seventeen rarely observed V segments, including chromosome 9 orphons, were excluded from the earlier analysis of under 650 of the donors. In a later analysis, TCR association rates were found to vary across HLA loci, with the most associated TCRs seen for DRB1 alleles and the fewest for HLA-C alleles. Broadly in line with IMGT annotations, most TCR beta V segments showed up in productive rearrangements about 87% or about 30% of the time in an earlier analysis of roughly 590 of the donors. Sequencing depth was assumed to be roughly uniform across donors in the presence/absence analyses, though that assumption may not hold. V-gene and J-gene trimming of TCR beta chains was associated with a missense DCLRE1C variant in a later genetic analysis, and the association was replicated in an independent cohort. The classifier was reported to diagnose cytomegalovirus status with high specificity and sensitivity in both the original and validation cohorts. In a later analysis, about 16,000 TCR beta sequences were associated with specific HLA alleles at a false discovery rate of 0.05. According to a later analysis, most CMV-associated TCR beta chains appeared to be HLA-restricted, and the HLA associations seemed to be driven largely by CMV exposure. This cohort had only TCR beta chains sequenced, and the lack of alpha or paired-chain data limited which features could be detected. CMV serostatus was the only immune exposure information available for the cohort.

The cohort consisted of 666 healthy bone marrow donors. At the time of sampling, all cohort members were nominally healthy, though unrecorded immune exposures were likely present. The donor tested CMV seronegative and was one of the 352 seronegative cohort members. A peripheral blood sample was collected from each donor, and TCR beta sequencing was performed on peripheral blood mononuclear cells. Genomic DNA was extracted from the blood cell samples with the Qiagen DNeasy Blood Extraction Kit. The germline V gene specifies MNHNS as CDR1 and SASEGT as CDR2. The germline V end is reduced by 0 bases and the J end by 1 base; junction bases left unmatched: 9. Spanning cysteine to phenylalanine, the CDR3 consists of 18 amino acids. Only the CDR3 portion is preserved as DNA: 54 bases, with reading frame beginning at the first base.

The material sequenced was PBMCs. The chain uses TRBV6-1 and TRBJ2-7; 10 bases in the middle match TRBD1. The TCR comes from a woman in her twenties or thirties in good health and CMV-seronegative. Here the CDR3 is given as CASSEAMFADRGSYEQYF. The nucleotides are TGTGCCAGCAGTGAAGCTATGTTCGCGGACAGGGGGTCCTACGAGCAGTACTTC.